The rows below give T cell receptor beta chains drawn from one sample of a study of technical replicates of blood from a handful of donors. Profiling relied on immunoSEQ multiplex PCR, and the TCRdb table lists in-frame clones only, not all of them. Here the sample spans under 35,000 clones, around nine tenths being singletons. Sequenced input: PBMCs. The receptors here all came from a human donor in good health. Some clones in this sample may be carry-over from other donors' samples. Both conserved end residues are part of each CDR3. The order of the fields is CDR3 protein, CDR3 length, V gene, clone size. Clone sizes are given selectively: once, few, many, or a class where the clone is expanded.

CASSASGTGFEQYF 14 TRBV7-9 .
CAISVGTVNTGELFF 15 TRBV10-3 .
CASSGRDRGGYGYTF 15 TRBV4-3 .
CASSYETGGNEQFF 14 TRBV6-6 .
CASRSGGADEKLFF 14 TRBV5-1 .
CASSPFPSGANVLTF 15 TRBV14 .
CASSQDSTGNNYGYTF 16 TRBV4-3 .
CASSDRGFTEQFF 13 TRBV19 .
CSAQRGNEQFF 11 TRBV20-1 .
CASSRDRVASDEQYF 15 TRBV11-3 .
CASSPQTGHALGYTF 15 TRBV4-3 .
CASSLRGGRDEQYF 14 TRBV5-8 .
CASSYSSDMNTEAFF 15 TRBV6-5 .
CASSVTGTAYEQYF 14 TRBV6-6 .
CASTSQSATDTQYF 14 TRBV5-1 .
CASSYSSTGGNTEAFF 16 TRBV6-5 .
CASSQVHGSNQPQHF 15 TRBV4-1 once
CASSTIAGGLYEQFF 15 TRBV5-4 .
CASSVEGVSYGYTF 14 TRBV9 .
CASSPGLAYEQYF 13 TRBV18 .